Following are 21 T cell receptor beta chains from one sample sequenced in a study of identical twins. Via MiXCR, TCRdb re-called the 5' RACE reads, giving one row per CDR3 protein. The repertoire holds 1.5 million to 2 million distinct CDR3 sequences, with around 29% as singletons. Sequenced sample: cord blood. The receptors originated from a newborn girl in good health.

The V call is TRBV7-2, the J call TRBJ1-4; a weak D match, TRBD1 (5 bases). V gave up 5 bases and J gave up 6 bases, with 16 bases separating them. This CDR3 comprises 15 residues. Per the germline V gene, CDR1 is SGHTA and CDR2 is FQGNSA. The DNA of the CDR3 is TGTGCCAGCAGCCCGACTTGGAGGGGCGATGAAAAACTGTTTTTT. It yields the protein CASSPTWRGDEKLFF.

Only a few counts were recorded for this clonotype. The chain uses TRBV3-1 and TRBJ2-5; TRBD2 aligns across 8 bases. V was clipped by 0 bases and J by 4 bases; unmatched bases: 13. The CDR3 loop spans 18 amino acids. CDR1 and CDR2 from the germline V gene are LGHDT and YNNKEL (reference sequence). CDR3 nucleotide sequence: TGTGCCAGCAGCCAAGATCTTGTACAGCGGGAGTTAGTAGAGACCCAGTACTTC. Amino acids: CASSQDLVQRELVETQYF.

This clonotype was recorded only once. CDR3 DNA: TGTGCCAGCAGCAAAGGAGTCGAGCCTGAAGCTTTCTTT. As protein: CASSKGVEPEAFF. The chain joins TRBV21-1 to TRBJ1-1. TRBV21-1 is noted as a pseudogene. The CDR3 consists of 13 residues.

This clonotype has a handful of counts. The CDR3 loop is CASSPGQDYSPLHF. In nucleotides, the CDR3 is TGTGCCAGCAGCCCGGGACAGGATTATTCACCCCTCCACTTT. The chain links TRBV3-1 to TRBJ1-6; 8 bases fit TRBD1. CDR1 is LGHDT and CDR2 is YNNKEL in the germline V gene (reference sequence). J was trimmed by 8 bases and V by 4 bases; bases with no gene match: 4. The CDR3 totals 14 residues.

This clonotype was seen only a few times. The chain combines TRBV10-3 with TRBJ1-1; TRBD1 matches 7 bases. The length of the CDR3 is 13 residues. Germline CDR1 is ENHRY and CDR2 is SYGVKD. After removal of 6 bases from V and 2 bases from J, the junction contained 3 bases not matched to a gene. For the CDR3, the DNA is TGTGCCATCAGGGACAGGACAAACACTGAAGCTTTCTTT. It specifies CAIRDRTNTEAFF.

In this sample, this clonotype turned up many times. The CDR3 here is CASSWTSRSYNEQFF. For the CDR3, the DNA is TGTGCCAGCAGTTGGACTAGTAGATCTTACAATGAGCAGTTCTTC. The gene calls are TRBV2 and TRBJ2-1, with 7 bases identical to TRBD2. Germline-derived CDR1 and CDR2 are SNHLY and FYNNEI. The CDR3 totals 15 residues. After removal of 5 bases from V and 4 bases from J, the junction contained 8 bases not matched to a gene.

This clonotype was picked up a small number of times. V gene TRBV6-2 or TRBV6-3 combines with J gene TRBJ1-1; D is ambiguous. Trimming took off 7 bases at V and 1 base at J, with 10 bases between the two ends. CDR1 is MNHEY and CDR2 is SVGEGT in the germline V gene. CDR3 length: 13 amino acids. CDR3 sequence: CASTEEWNTEAFF. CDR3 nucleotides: TGTGCCAGCACCGAAGAGTGGAACACTGAAGCTTTCTTT.

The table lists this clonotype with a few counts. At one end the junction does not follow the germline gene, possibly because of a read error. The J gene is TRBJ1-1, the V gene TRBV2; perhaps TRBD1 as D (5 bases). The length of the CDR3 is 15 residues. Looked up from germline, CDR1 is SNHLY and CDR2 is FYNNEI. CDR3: CASIERGPMNTEAFF. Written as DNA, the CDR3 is TGTGCCAGCATTGAACGGGGCCCAATGAACACTGAAGCTTTCTTT. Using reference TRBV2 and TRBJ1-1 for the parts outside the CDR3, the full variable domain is EPEVTQTPSHQVTQMGQEVILRCVPISNHLYFYWYRQILGQKVEFLVSFYNNEISEKSEIFDDQFSVERPDGSNFTLKIRSTKLEDSAMYFCASIERGPMNTEAFFGQGTRLTVV.

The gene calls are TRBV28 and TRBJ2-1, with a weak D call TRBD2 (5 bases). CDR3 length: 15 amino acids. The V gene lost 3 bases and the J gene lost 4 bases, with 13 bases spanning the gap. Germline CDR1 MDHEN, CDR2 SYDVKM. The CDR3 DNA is TGTGCCAGCAGTTTTCGGGTTAGCGCTTACAATGAGCAGTTCTTC. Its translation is CASSFRVSAYNEQFF.

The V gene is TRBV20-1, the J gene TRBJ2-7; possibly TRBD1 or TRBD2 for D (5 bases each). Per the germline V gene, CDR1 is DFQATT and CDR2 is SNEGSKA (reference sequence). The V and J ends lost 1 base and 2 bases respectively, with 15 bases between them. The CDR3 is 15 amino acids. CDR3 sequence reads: CSARGAGKGPYEQYF. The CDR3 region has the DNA TGCAGTGCTAGAGGTGCCGGGAAGGGGCCCTACGAGCAGTACTTC.

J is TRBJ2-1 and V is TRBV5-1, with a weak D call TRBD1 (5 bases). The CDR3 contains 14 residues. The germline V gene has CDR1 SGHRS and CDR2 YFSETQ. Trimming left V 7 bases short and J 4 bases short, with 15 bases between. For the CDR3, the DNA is TGCGCCAGCGGCCAGGGCAGGGTGTACAATGAGCAGTTCTTC. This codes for CASGQGRVYNEQFF.

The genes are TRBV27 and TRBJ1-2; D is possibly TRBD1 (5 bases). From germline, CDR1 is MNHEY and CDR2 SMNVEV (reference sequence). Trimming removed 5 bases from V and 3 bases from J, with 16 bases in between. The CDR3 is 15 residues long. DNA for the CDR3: TGTGCCAGCAGTCCCTACCCGGACAATTACTATGGCTACACCTTC. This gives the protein CASSPYPDNYYGYTF.

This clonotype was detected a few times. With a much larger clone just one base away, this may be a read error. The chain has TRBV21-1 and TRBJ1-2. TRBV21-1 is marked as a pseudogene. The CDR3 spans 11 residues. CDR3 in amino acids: CASGWNYGYTF. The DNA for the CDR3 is TGTGCCAGCGGTTGGAACTATGGCTACACCTTC.

The CDR3 DNA sequence: TGCGCCAGCAGCTCACCCGGGACTTTCAAAGAGACCCAGTACTTC. Its translation: CASSSPGTFKETQYF. The V call is TRBV5-1, the J call TRBJ2-5; weak D call: TRBD2 (6 bases). The CDR3 covers 15 residues. The V end was cut by 3 bases, the J end by 3 bases, with 15 bases between. Germline V gene data show CDR1 as SGHRS and CDR2 as YFSETQ.

The DNA for the CDR3 is TGTGCCATCAGTGCCCCCTTGGGGACCCAGTACTTC. Its protein is CAISAPLGTQYF. V and J are TRBV10-3 and TRBJ2-7; no reliable D call. The closer fit of TRBJ2-5 to the DNA end suggests the J call may be wrong. The germline V gene encodes CDR1 ENHRY and CDR2 SYGVKD. The CDR3 runs to 12 residues.

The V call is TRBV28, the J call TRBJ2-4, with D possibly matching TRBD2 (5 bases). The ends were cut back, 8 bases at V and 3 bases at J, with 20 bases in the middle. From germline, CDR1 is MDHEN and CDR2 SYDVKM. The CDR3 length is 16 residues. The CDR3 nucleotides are TGTGCCAGCGGGGTACGGGGAGCCCGGGGCAAAAACATTCAGTACTTC. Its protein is CASGVRGARGKNIQYF.

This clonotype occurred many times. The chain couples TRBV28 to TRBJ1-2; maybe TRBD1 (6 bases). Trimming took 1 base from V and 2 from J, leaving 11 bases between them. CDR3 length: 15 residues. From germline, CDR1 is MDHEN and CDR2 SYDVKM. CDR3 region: CASSLYPDRNYGYTF. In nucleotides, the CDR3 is TGTGCCAGCAGTTTATATCCAGACAGGAACTATGGCTACACCTTC.

The CDR3 DNA reads TGTGCCAGCAGCCAAGTCTCCGTCACAGATACGCAGTATTTT. It codes for CASSQVSVTDTQYF. The chain employs TRBV7-8 and TRBJ2-3, with D unclear. V lost 5 bases to trimming and J lost 2 bases, with 11 bases between them. CDR3 length: 14 residues. In germline, CDR1 is SGHVS, CDR2 FQNEAQ.

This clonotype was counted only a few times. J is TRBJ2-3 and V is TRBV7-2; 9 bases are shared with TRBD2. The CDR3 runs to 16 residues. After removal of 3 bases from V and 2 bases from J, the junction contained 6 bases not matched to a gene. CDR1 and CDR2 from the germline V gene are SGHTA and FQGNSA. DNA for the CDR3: TGTGCCAGCAGCTTGAATCTAGCGGGGACCACAGATACGCAGTATTTT. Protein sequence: CASSLNLAGTTDTQYF.

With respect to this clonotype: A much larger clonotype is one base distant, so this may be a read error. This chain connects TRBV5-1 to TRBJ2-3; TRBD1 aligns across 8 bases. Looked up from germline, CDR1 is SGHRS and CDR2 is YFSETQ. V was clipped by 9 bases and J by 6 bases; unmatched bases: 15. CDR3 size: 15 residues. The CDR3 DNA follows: TGCGCCATCCTCTTTGGGACAGGTCCGTTGGATACGCAGTATTTT. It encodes CAILFGTGPLDTQYF. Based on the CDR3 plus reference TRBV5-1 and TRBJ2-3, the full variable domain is KAGVTQTPRYLIKTRGQQVTLSCSPISGHRSVSWYQQTPGQGLQFLFEYFSETQRNKGNFPGRFSGRQFSNSRSEMNVSTLELGDSALYLCAILFGTGPLDTQYFGPGTRLTVL.

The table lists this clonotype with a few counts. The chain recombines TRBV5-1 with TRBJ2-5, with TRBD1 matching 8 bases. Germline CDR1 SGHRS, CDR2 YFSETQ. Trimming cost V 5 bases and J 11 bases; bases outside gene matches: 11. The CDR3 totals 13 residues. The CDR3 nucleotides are TGCGCCAGCAGAACCGGACAGGGTCAAGAGCAGTACTTC. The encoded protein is CASRTGQGQEQYF.